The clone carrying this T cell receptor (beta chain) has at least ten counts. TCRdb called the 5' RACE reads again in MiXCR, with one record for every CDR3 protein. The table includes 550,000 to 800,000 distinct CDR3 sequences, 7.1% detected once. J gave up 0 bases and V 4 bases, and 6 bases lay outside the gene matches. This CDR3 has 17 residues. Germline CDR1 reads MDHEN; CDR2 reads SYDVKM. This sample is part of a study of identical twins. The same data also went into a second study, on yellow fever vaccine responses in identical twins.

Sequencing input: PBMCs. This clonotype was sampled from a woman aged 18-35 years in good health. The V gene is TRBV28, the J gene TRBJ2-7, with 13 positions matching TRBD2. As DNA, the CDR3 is TGTGCCAGCAGTTCGCCGGGACTAGCGGGACCCTCCTACGAGCAGTACTTC. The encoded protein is CASSSPGLAGPSYEQYF.